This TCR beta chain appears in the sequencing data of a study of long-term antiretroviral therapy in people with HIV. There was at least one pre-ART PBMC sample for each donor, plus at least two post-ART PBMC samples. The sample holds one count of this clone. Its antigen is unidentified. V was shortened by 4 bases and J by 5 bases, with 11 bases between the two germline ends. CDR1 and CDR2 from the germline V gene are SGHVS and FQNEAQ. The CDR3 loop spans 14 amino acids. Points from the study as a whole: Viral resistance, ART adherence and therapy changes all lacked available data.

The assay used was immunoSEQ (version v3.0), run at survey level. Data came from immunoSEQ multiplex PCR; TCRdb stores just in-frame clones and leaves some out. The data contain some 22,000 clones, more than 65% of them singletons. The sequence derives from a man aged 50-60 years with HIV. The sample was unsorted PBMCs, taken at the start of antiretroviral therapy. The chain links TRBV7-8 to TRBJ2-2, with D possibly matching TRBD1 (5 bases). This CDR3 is CASSYGHMTGELFF. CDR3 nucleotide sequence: TGTGCCAGCAGCTACGGACACATGACCGGGGAGCTGTTTTTT.